The source of this T cell receptor (beta chain) is a study of blood T cell repertoires in COVID-19. Overall study: T cells, B-cell-depleted T cells, or PBMCs supplied cDNA or gDNA.

This clone appeared a few times. Original analysis: Amplification of reference gene primers was used by the study to estimate nucleated cell counts. The table came from immunoSEQ multiplex PCR; TCRdb's copy has only in-frame clones and leaves some out. That table furnishes V, J and clone size, whereas the DNA furnished D and trimming. Of about 300,000 clones in the sample, roughly 88% were seen once. Sequenced material: peripheral blood. The TCR originated in a woman aged 25-40 years who had recovered from COVID-19.

The CDR3 here is CASSLRTADQYF. In DNA form, the CDR3 reads TGTGCCAGCAGTTTACGGACAGCCGACCAGTACTTC. The chain recombines TRBV28 with TRBJ2-4, with D possibly being TRBD1 (6 bases). Germline CDR1 reads MDHEN; CDR2 reads SYDVKM. This CDR3 contains 12 residues. Trimming took 2 bases from V and 13 from J, leaving 12 bases between them.